This is a list of T cell receptor beta chains from one sample in a study of PD-1 blockade in classical Hodgkin lymphoma. Using immunoSEQ multiplex PCR, the repertoire was profiled, and TCRdb retains in-frame clones only, with some absent. This sample yields approximately 65,000 clones, of which 91% are seen a single time; over 9% belongs to the top ten. The source was peripheral blood mononuclear cells (PBMCs), collected before the fourth cycle of nivolumab. These receptor sequences come from a human donor with classical Hodgkin lymphoma. Both conserved end residues are part of each CDR3. The order of the fields is D gene, clone size, J gene, CDR3 length, V gene, CDR3 protein, CDR3 DNA. The D gene is left open where the match is weak. Size tells how often a clone was seen (once, few, many) or the class of an expanded clone, and some rows leave it out.

d_call: .
clone_size: .
j_call: TRBJ2-5
cdr3_length: 12
v_call: TRBV5-1
cdr3_aa: CASSLDQETQYF
cdr3_nt: TGCGCCAGCAGCTTGGATCAAGAGACCCAGTACTTC

d_call: TRBD1
clone_size: .
j_call: TRBJ1-2
cdr3_length: 14
v_call: TRBV6-1
cdr3_aa: CASRGRDSTYGYTF
cdr3_nt: TGTGCCAGCAGGGGAAGGGACAGCACGTATGGCTACACCTTC

d_call: .
clone_size: .
j_call: TRBJ1-5
cdr3_length: 15
v_call: TRBV6-4
cdr3_aa: CASSDSSGVNQPQHF
cdr3_nt: TGTGCCAGCAGTGACTCGAGTGGGGTGAATCAGCCCCAGCATTTT

d_call: TRBD1
clone_size: .
j_call: TRBJ1-4
cdr3_length: 15
v_call: TRBV19
cdr3_aa: CASRHPTQGGEKLFF
cdr3_nt: TGTGCCAGTAGGCACCCCACCCAGGGGGGTGAAAAACTGTTTTTT

d_call: .
clone_size: once
j_call: TRBJ2-7
cdr3_length: 15
v_call: TRBV7-6
cdr3_aa: CASSSPGRKNYEQYF
cdr3_nt: TGTGCCAGCAGCTCTCCGGGACGTAAGAACTACGAGCAGTACTTC

d_call: .
clone_size: .
j_call: TRBJ2-1
cdr3_length: 15
v_call: TRBV6-1
cdr3_aa: CASSEELGGTDEQFF
cdr3_nt: TGTGCCAGCAGTGAAGAGTTAGGGGGGACCGATGAGCAGTTCTTC

d_call: .
clone_size: .
j_call: TRBJ1-1
cdr3_length: 12
v_call: TRBV6-5
cdr3_aa: CASPSDYGQAFF
cdr3_nt: TGTGCCAGCCCCTCGGACTACGGACAAGCTTTCTTT

d_call: .
clone_size: .
j_call: TRBJ1-1
cdr3_length: 13
v_call: TRBV6-1
cdr3_aa: CATLPMRDTEAFF
cdr3_nt: TGTGCCACCCTACCTATGAGGGACACTGAAGCTTTCTTT

d_call: .
clone_size: few
j_call: TRBJ2-7
cdr3_length: 13
v_call: TRBV2
cdr3_aa: CASSPELAYEQYF
cdr3_nt: TGTGCCAGCAGTCCTGAGCTAGCCTACGAGCAGTACTTC

d_call: .
clone_size: .
j_call: TRBJ2-7
cdr3_length: 13
v_call: TRBV11-1
cdr3_aa: CASSFGQPLEQYF
cdr3_nt: TGTGCCAGCAGCTTTGGACAGCCTCTTGAGCAGTACTTC

d_call: .
clone_size: .
j_call: TRBJ1-1
cdr3_length: 16
v_call: TRBV11-3
cdr3_aa: CASSLEEGKGNTEAFF
cdr3_nt: TGTGCCAGCAGTCTAGAGGAAGGGAAGGGGAACACTGAAGCTTTCTTT

d_call: .
clone_size: few
j_call: TRBJ1-4
cdr3_length: 17
v_call: TRBV4-1
cdr3_aa: CASSQDKWQATNEKLFF
cdr3_nt: TGCGCCAGCAGCCAAGATAAGTGGCAGGCAACTAATGAAAAACTGTTTTTT

d_call: .
clone_size: .
j_call: TRBJ1-5
cdr3_length: 15
v_call: TRBV16
cdr3_aa: CASSQWGTSNQPQHF
cdr3_nt: TGTGCCAGCAGCCAATGGGGCACTAGCAATCAGCCCCAGCATTTT

d_call: .
clone_size: .
j_call: TRBJ2-2
cdr3_length: 14
v_call: TRBV13
cdr3_aa: CASSLIANTGELFF
cdr3_nt: TGTGCCAGCAGCTTAATAGCCAACACCGGGGAGCTGTTTTTT

d_call: .
clone_size: once
j_call: TRBJ2-5
cdr3_length: 11
v_call: TRBV20-1
cdr3_aa: CSALYQETQYF
cdr3_nt: TGCAGTGCTCTGTACCAAGAGACCCAGTACTTC

d_call: .
clone_size: .
j_call: TRBJ2-7
cdr3_length: 15
v_call: TRBV4-2
cdr3_aa: CASSRAGTDYYEQYF
cdr3_nt: TGTGCCAGCAGCCGTGCCGGGACGGACTACTACGAGCAGTACTTC

d_call: .
clone_size: .
j_call: TRBJ2-3
cdr3_length: 13
v_call: TRBV11-2
cdr3_aa: CASSSYVEDTQYF
cdr3_nt: TGTGCCAGCAGCTCCTACGTAGAGGATACGCAGTATTTT

d_call: TRBD1
clone_size: .
j_call: TRBJ1-2
cdr3_length: 14
v_call: TRBV19
cdr3_aa: CASRPTGKDYGYTF
cdr3_nt: TGTGCCAGTAGGCCGACAGGGAAGGACTATGGCTACACCTTC

d_call: .
clone_size: .
j_call: TRBJ1-2
cdr3_length: 14
v_call: TRBV18
cdr3_aa: CASSPFGDEYGYTF
cdr3_nt: TGTGCCAGCTCACCGTTCGGGGACGAATATGGCTACACCTTC

d_call: TRBD1
clone_size: .
j_call: TRBJ2-7
cdr3_length: 15
v_call: TRBV10-3
cdr3_aa: CAISDGQGGTYEQYF
cdr3_nt: TGTGCCATCAGTGATGGACAGGGGGGGACCTACGAGCAGTACTTC

d_call: TRBD1
clone_size: .
j_call: TRBJ1-1
cdr3_length: 13
v_call: TRBV30
cdr3_aa: CAWGTGMNTEAFF
cdr3_nt: TGTGCCTGGGGGACAGGGATGAACACTGAAGCTTTCTTT

d_call: .
clone_size: .
j_call: TRBJ2-5
cdr3_length: 15
v_call: TRBV4-1
cdr3_aa: CASSQFPGGQETQYF
cdr3_nt: TGCGCCAGCAGCCAATTCCCCGGGGGCCAAGAGACCCAGTACTTC

d_call: TRBD1
clone_size: .
j_call: TRBJ1-2
cdr3_length: 14
v_call: TRBV15
cdr3_aa: CATSRDRGLYGYTF
cdr3_nt: TGTGCCACCAGCAGAGACAGGGGGCTTTATGGCTACACCTTC

d_call: .
clone_size: .
j_call: TRBJ1-1
cdr3_length: 15
v_call: TRBV5-1
cdr3_aa: CASSLLGVRNTEAFF
cdr3_nt: TGCGCCAGCAGCCTGTTAGGGGTTCGGAACACTGAAGCTTTCTTT

d_call: .
clone_size: once
j_call: TRBJ1-6
cdr3_length: 14
v_call: TRBV7-8
cdr3_aa: CASSFLPGGSPLHF
cdr3_nt: TGTGCCAGCAGCTTTCTTCCCGGGGGCTCACCCCTCCACTTT

d_call: .
clone_size: .
j_call: TRBJ1-5
cdr3_length: 15
v_call: TRBV5-5
cdr3_aa: CASSYTGFRDQPQHF
cdr3_nt: TGTGCCAGCAGCTACACCGGGTTCAGGGATCAGCCCCAGCATTTT

d_call: .
clone_size: .
j_call: TRBJ2-7
cdr3_length: 13
v_call: TRBV10-2
cdr3_aa: CASSMRPSYEQYF
cdr3_nt: TGCGCCAGCAGTATGAGACCCTCCTACGAGCAGTACTTC

d_call: TRBD2
clone_size: .
j_call: TRBJ2-1
cdr3_length: 14
v_call: TRBV28
cdr3_aa: CASSLPGLDNEQFF
cdr3_nt: TGTGCCAGCAGTCTTCCGGGACTAGACAATGAGCAGTTCTTC

d_call: .
clone_size: .
j_call: TRBJ2-5
cdr3_length: 11
v_call: TRBV2
cdr3_aa: CARTSQETQYF
cdr3_nt: TGTGCCAGAACTAGCCAGGAGACCCAGTACTTC

d_call: .
clone_size: .
j_call: TRBJ1-6
cdr3_length: 15
v_call: TRBV5-6
cdr3_aa: CASSLGAGDNSPLHF
cdr3_nt: TGTGCCAGCAGCTTGGGGGCCGGAGATAATTCACCCCTCCACTTT

d_call: .
clone_size: .
j_call: TRBJ1-1
cdr3_length: 15
v_call: TRBV7-9
cdr3_aa: CASSFRTAKNTEAFF
cdr3_nt: TGTGCCAGCAGCTTCCGGACGGCTAAGAACACTGAAGCTTTCTTT

d_call: .
clone_size: .
j_call: TRBJ1-5
cdr3_length: 15
v_call: TRBV5-1
cdr3_aa: CASSFLTGSNQPQHF
cdr3_nt: TGCGCCAGCAGCTTTTTGACAGGTAGCAATCAGCCCCAGCATTTT

d_call: .
clone_size: .
j_call: TRBJ2-1
cdr3_length: 15
v_call: TRBV19
cdr3_aa: CASRPQDSSYNEQFF
cdr3_nt: TGTGCCAGTCGTCCGCAGGACAGCTCCTACAATGAGCAGTTCTTC

d_call: .
clone_size: .
j_call: TRBJ1-3
cdr3_length: 14
v_call: TRBV19
cdr3_aa: CASSIRTERNTIYF
cdr3_nt: TGTGCCAGTAGTATTAGGACAGAAAGAAACACCATATATTTT

d_call: TRBD1
clone_size: .
j_call: TRBJ1-3
cdr3_length: 14
v_call: TRBV5-1
cdr3_aa: CASSPGQAENTIYF
cdr3_nt: TGCGCCAGCAGCCCGGGACAGGCCGAGAACACCATATATTTT

d_call: .
clone_size: .
j_call: TRBJ1-5
cdr3_length: 17
v_call: TRBV27
cdr3_aa: CASWRQSGVSGNQPQHF
cdr3_nt: TGTGCCAGTTGGAGACAGAGTGGTGTTAGTGGGAATCAGCCCCAGCATTTT

d_call: .
clone_size: .
j_call: TRBJ2-7
cdr3_length: 15
v_call: TRBV5-1
cdr3_aa: CASSPTPRGPYEQYF
cdr3_nt: TGCGCCAGCAGCCCCACCCCTCGGGGCCCCTACGAGCAGTACTTC

d_call: TRBD1
clone_size: .
j_call: TRBJ1-1
cdr3_length: 15
v_call: TRBV9
cdr3_aa: CASSQTGQGTTEAFF
cdr3_nt: TGTGCCAGCAGCCAGACCGGACAGGGCACAACTGAAGCTTTCTTT

d_call: TRBD1
clone_size: .
j_call: TRBJ1-4
cdr3_length: 16
v_call: TRBV7-9
cdr3_aa: CASSLALAGGFGKLFF
cdr3_nt: TGTGCCAGCAGCTTAGCGTTGGCAGGGGGCTTCGGAAAACTGTTTTTT

d_call: TRBD1
clone_size: .
j_call: TRBJ1-5
cdr3_length: 14
v_call: TRBV6-1
cdr3_aa: CASSRDRADQPQHF
cdr3_nt: TGTGCCAGCAGCCGGGACAGGGCGGATCAGCCCCAGCATTTT

d_call: .
clone_size: .
j_call: TRBJ1-2
cdr3_length: 10
v_call: TRBV10-1
cdr3_aa: CASLGGSYTF
cdr3_nt: TGCGCCAGCTTAGGGGGGAGCTACACCTTC

d_call: .
clone_size: .
j_call: TRBJ2-2
cdr3_length: 15
v_call: TRBV2
cdr3_aa: CASREATGSNGELFF
cdr3_nt: TGTGCCAGCAGGGAAGCGACAGGCAGTAACGGGGAGCTGTTTTTT

d_call: .
clone_size: .
j_call: TRBJ1-2
cdr3_length: 15
v_call: TRBV16
cdr3_aa: CASSPRRDANYGYTF
cdr3_nt: TGTGCCAGCAGTCCGAGAAGGGACGCTAACTATGGCTACACCTTC

d_call: TRBD1
clone_size: .
j_call: TRBJ1-3
cdr3_length: 17
v_call: TRBV18
cdr3_aa: CASSPRHDRDPGNTIYF
cdr3_nt: TGTGCCAGCTCACCCCGCCACGACAGGGACCCTGGAAACACCATATATTTT

d_call: .
clone_size: .
j_call: TRBJ1-2
cdr3_length: 15
v_call: TRBV4-2
cdr3_aa: CASSQEQGRDYGYTF
cdr3_nt: TGTGCCAGCAGCCAAGAGCAGGGGCGCGACTATGGCTACACCTTC